A selection of T cell receptor beta chains follows, all from one sample in a study of shared clonotypes between healthy human individuals. Only in-frame clones appear in the TCRdb table, and some are missing; sequencing was by immunoSEQ multiplex PCR. The sample holds about 650,000 clones, over 95% seen once. The source material was naive CD8+ T cells sorted from blood. The receptors here all came from a woman in her 30s in good health. Each CDR3 is given with its conserved first and last residue. The D gene is left open where the match is weak. Rows give clone size only sometimes, using once, few, many, or a class for an expanded clone.

size: -; D: -; V: TRBV7-4; J: TRBJ2-7; DNA: TGTGCCAGCAGCCACGGGACTTTCGGGGAGCAGTACTTC; CDR3: CASSHGTFGEQYF
size: once; D: -; V: TRBV5-4; J: TRBJ2-1; DNA: TGTGCCAGCAGCTTGCTCGGGGAGGATGAGCAGTTCTTC; CDR3: CASSLLGEDEQFF
size: -; D: TRBD2; V: TRBV7-9; J: TRBJ2-7; DNA: TGTGCCAGCAGCTTAGCGACTAGCGGGAGGAACGAGCAGTACTTC; CDR3: CASSLATSGRNEQYF
size: -; D: -; V: TRBV18; J: TRBJ1-2; DNA: TGTGCCAGCTCACCCCCCGGGGGTATGTCCTATGGCTACACCTTC; CDR3: CASSPPGGMSYGYTF
size: -; D: -; V: TRBV21-1; J: TRBJ2-7; DNA: TGTGCCCGTACAGGGATACACTACGAGCAGTACTTC; CDR3: CARTGIHYEQYF
size: -; D: -; V: TRBV29-1; J: TRBJ2-5; DNA: TGCAGCGTTGAAGATCAGTGGGCGAACTCCCATCAAGAGACCCAGTACTTC; CDR3: CSVEDQWANSHQETQYF
size: -; D: -; V: TRBV29-1; J: TRBJ2-1; DNA: TGCAGCGTTGGGGACGGAACACTGGGGGATGAGCAGTTCTTC; CDR3: CSVGDGTLGDEQFF
size: -; D: TRBD1; V: TRBV4-1; J: TRBJ2-7; DNA: TGCGCCAGCAGCCCCCGGGACAGGGTCTACGAGCAGTACTTC; CDR3: CASSPRDRVYEQYF
size: once; D: TRBD2; V: TRBV19; J: TRBJ2-2; DNA: TGTGCCAGTAGTATAGGGACTAGCGGGGAAAACACCGGGGAGCTGTTTTTT; CDR3: CASSIGTSGENTGELFF
size: -; D: -; V: TRBV7-9; J: TRBJ2-5; DNA: TGTGCCAGCAGCTCCTTAGGATCTAAGCACACACAAGAGACCCAGTACTTC; CDR3: CASSSLGSKHTQETQYF
size: -; D: TRBD2; V: TRBV2; J: TRBJ2-1; DNA: TGTGCCAGCAGCATAAGCGGGGGTTACAATGAGCAGTTCTTC; CDR3: CASSISGGYNEQFF
size: -; D: -; V: TRBV7-2; J: TRBJ2-5; DNA: TGTGCCAGCAGGTCTGGCACCATTACAGAGACCCAGTACTTC; CDR3: CASRSGTITETQYF
size: once; D: -; V: TRBV9; J: TRBJ2-5; DNA: TGTGCCAGCAGCTTACTACCCCAAGAGACCCAGTACTTC; CDR3: CASSLLPQETQYF
size: -; D: -; V: TRBV7-9; J: TRBJ1-1; DNA: TGTGCCAGCAGCGCAGGGTTTAACACTGAAGCTTTCTTT; CDR3: CASSAGFNTEAFF
size: -; D: TRBD2; V: TRBV27; J: TRBJ2-7; DNA: TGTGCCAGCGCTCCTAGCGGGAGTCTCCACGAGCAGTACTTC; CDR3: CASAPSGSLHEQYF
size: -; D: TRBD2; V: TRBV27; J: TRBJ2-7; DNA: TGTGCCAGCAGTCCTACGAGACTAGCGGGTCCGAGTAACGAGCAGTACTTC; CDR3: CASSPTRLAGPSNEQYF
size: -; D: -; V: TRBV25-1; J: TRBJ2-1; DNA: TGTGCCAGCAGTGGGGACGTTCTTGAGGACAATGAGCAGTTCTTC; CDR3: CASSGDVLEDNEQFF
size: -; D: TRBD2; V: TRBV29-1; J: TRBJ2-7; DNA: TGCAGCGTTGGTGGGAGTACCGGGACTAGCTACTACGAGCAGTACTTC; CDR3: CSVGGSTGTSYYEQYF
size: -; D: TRBD2; V: TRBV5-8; J: TRBJ2-7; DNA: TGTGCCAGCAGCTTGGGACTAGCGGGAGCTTTACGCGAGCAGTACTTC; CDR3: CASSLGLAGALREQYF
size: -; D: -; V: TRBV7-9; J: TRBJ1-1; DNA: TGTGCCAGCAGCTTTCTTCCAGGGAGGACTGAAGCTTTCTTT; CDR3: CASSFLPGRTEAFF
size: -; D: TRBD2; V: TRBV27; J: TRBJ2-2; DNA: TGTGCCAGCAGGACAGTACTAGCGGCGAACACCGGGGAGCTGTTTTTT; CDR3: CASRTVLAANTGELFF
size: -; D: TRBD2; V: TRBV7-9; J: TRBJ2-7; DNA: TGTGCCAGCAGCACGACTAGCGGGACATCCGAGCAGTACTTC; CDR3: CASSTTSGTSEQYF
size: -; D: TRBD1; V: TRBV11-2; J: TRBJ2-1; DNA: TGTGCCAGCAGCTTAGAGCCCCCCCTGCCCCCCGACAGGGGGGGTGAGCAGTTCTTC; CDR3: CASSLEPPLPPDRGGEQFF
size: -; D: TRBD2; V: TRBV4-1; J: TRBJ2-1; DNA: TGCGCCAGCAGCCAAGCAAGCGGGAGACGGATTGAGCAGTTCTTC; CDR3: CASSQASGRRIEQFF
size: -; D: -; V: TRBV7-9; J: TRBJ1-5; DNA: TGTGCCAGCAGTGACGATAAACAACAGCATTTT; CDR3: CASSDDKQQHF
size: -; D: -; V: TRBV7-9; J: TRBJ1-1; DNA: TGTGCCAGCAGCCCTCAAGGCATCTCTGAAGCTTTCTTT; CDR3: CASSPQGISEAFF
size: -; D: -; V: TRBV5-1; J: TRBJ2-7; DNA: TGCGCCAGCAGCTTGGACAAGAGCTCCTACGAGCAGTACTTC; CDR3: CASSLDKSSYEQYF
size: -; D: -; V: TRBV7-9; J: TRBJ2-3; DNA: TGTGCCAGCAGCCTTGGCCGGGATACGCAGTATTTT; CDR3: CASSLGRDTQYF
size: -; D: -; V: TRBV9; J: TRBJ2-1; DNA: TGTGCCAGCAGCGTAGCTAAGGGGTACCCCTACAATGAGCAGTTCTTC; CDR3: CASSVAKGYPYNEQFF
size: -; D: -; V: TRBV28; J: TRBJ2-7; DNA: -; CDR3: CASSSAPADSYEQYF
size: once; D: TRBD1; V: TRBV5-5; J: TRBJ1-3; DNA: TGTGCCAGCAGCTTGGGGGACAGCAGGGGAAACACCATATATTTT; CDR3: CASSLGDSRGNTIYF
size: -; D: -; V: TRBV7-7; J: TRBJ2-7; DNA: TGTGCCAGCAGCTTGTCCGGGACCTACGAGCAGTACTTC; CDR3: CASSLSGTYEQYF
size: -; D: -; V: TRBV7-9; J: TRBJ2-7; DNA: TGTGCCAGCAGCTTTGTAAGGGGGGCTACCTACGAGCAGTACTTC; CDR3: CASSFVRGATYEQYF
size: -; D: TRBD1; V: TRBV28; J: TRBJ2-7; DNA: TGTGCCAGCAGTTCGAGACAGGGCTCCTACGAGCAGTACTTC; CDR3: CASSSRQGSYEQYF
size: -; D: -; V: TRBV19; J: TRBJ2-3; DNA: TGTGCCAGTAGTATGAAATCTAGCACAGATACGCAGTATTTT; CDR3: CASSMKSSTDTQYF
size: -; D: -; V: TRBV5-5; J: TRBJ1-2; DNA: TGTGCCAGCAGCTTGACAGGATATGGCTACACCTTC; CDR3: CASSLTGYGYTF
size: once; D: TRBD2; V: TRBV28; J: TRBJ2-1; DNA: TGTGCCAGCCGCATGGATCTAGCGGGAGCGCACTACAATGAGCAGTTCTTC; CDR3: CASRMDLAGAHYNEQFF
size: -; D: -; V: TRBV9; J: TRBJ2-7; DNA: TGTGCCAGCAGCGTAGCCCTAGCGACCACCTACGAGCAGTACTTC; CDR3: CASSVALATTYEQYF
size: -; D: -; V: TRBV30; J: TRBJ2-7; DNA: TGTGCCGGGCTGGATGTCTACGAGCAGTACTTC; CDR3: CAGLDVYEQYF